A selection of T cell receptor beta chains follows, all from one sample in a study of T cell changes during pregnancy in multiple sclerosis. Method: immunoSEQ multiplex PCR; TCRdb's copy keeps in-frame clones and lacks some. This table holds 100,000 or so clones, roughly 90% found once. The sample here was peripheral blood, taken after pregnancy. These receptor sequences come from a female donor with multiple sclerosis, enrolled in a pregnancy study. Each CDR3 is given with its conserved first and last residue. Each record gives: clone size, D gene, J gene, V gene, CDR3 DNA, CDR3 protein. D genes are given only for firm matches. The listing skips clone size in some rows; elsewhere it reads once, few, many or a size class.

few | NA | TRBJ1-5 | TRBV19 | TGTGCCAGTAGTTCCGGACGGGAAATTTATAGCAATCAGCCCCAGCATTTT | CASSSGREIYSNQPQHF
NA | NA | TRBJ1-2 | TRBV6-5 | TGTGCCAGCAGATCCCCGGGCCCACAGGTCAACACCTTC | CASRSPGPQVNTF
NA | TRBD1 | TRBJ2-7 | TRBV9 | TGTGCCAGCAGCGTAGACGGACAGGGGGTCTACGAGCAGTACTTC | CASSVDGQGVYEQYF
NA | TRBD1 | TRBJ2-7 | TRBV5-1 | TGCGCCAGCAGCTACACACAGGGGGGCTCCTACGAGCAGTACTTC | CASSYTQGGSYEQYF
NA | TRBD2 | TRBJ2-1 | TRBV6-5 | TGTGCCAGCAGTTCGAGCGGGGAGGGTAATGAGCAGTTCTTC | CASSSSGEGNEQFF
NA | NA | TRBJ2-7 | TRBV13 | TGTGCCAGCAGCTTAGGCCATGCCTACGAGCAGTACTTC | CASSLGHAYEQYF
NA | NA | TRBJ1-1 | TRBV4-1 | TGCGCCAGCAGCCGGGGGGACCTCGGGAACACTGAAGCTTTCTTT | CASSRGDLGNTEAFF
NA | TRBD2 | TRBJ2-1 | TRBV29-1 | TGCAGCGTTGAAGATCCTAGGCTAGCGGGGCGTCGCGAGCAGTTCTTC | CSVEDPRLAGRREQFF
NA | TRBD1 | TRBJ1-1 | TRBV19 | TGTGCCAGTAGTAGGGACAGGGGGAGTTTTGCTGAAGCTTTCTTT | CASSRDRGSFAEAFF
NA | NA | TRBJ2-3 | TRBV7-7 | TGTGCCAGCAGCTTAGAGCTAGGCACAGATACGCAGTATTTT | CASSLELGTDTQYF
NA | NA | TRBJ2-7 | TRBV28 | TGTGCCAGCAGGGTCTCTACAGGAGTGGGAGAGCAGTACTTC | CASRVSTGVGEQYF
once | NA | TRBJ2-7 | TRBV18 | TGTGCCAGCTCACATCGCGGGACAGTAAATTCCTACGAGCAGTACTTC | CASSHRGTVNSYEQYF
NA | TRBD1 | TRBJ2-3 | TRBV13 | TGTGCCAGCAGCTTAGGGGCAGGGGGCAAGACAGATACGCAGTATTTT | CASSLGAGGKTDTQYF
once | NA | TRBJ2-7 | TRBV4-2 | TGTGCCAGCAGCCAAGTTGTACAGGTTAACCCCTACGAGCAGTACTTC | CASSQVVQVNPYEQYF
NA | NA | TRBJ2-1 | TRBV11-1 | TGTGCCAGCAGATATAGCCCCTCAGTTGAGCAGTTCTTC | CASRYSPSVEQFF
NA | NA | TRBJ1-6 | TRBV28 | TGTGCCAGTTCTAGCAGGTATTCACCCCTCCACTTT | CASSSRYSPLHF
few | NA | TRBJ1-1 | TRBV11-1 | TGTGCCAGCAGCCCCAAGACAGGTAGTGAAGCTTTCTTT | CASSPKTGSEAFF
NA | TRBD2 | TRBJ2-1 | TRBV9 | TGTGCCAGCAGCGTAGGGACTAGGGGACTTAGCGGGTCCTACAATGAGCAGTTCTTC | CASSVGTRGLSGSYNEQFF
NA | TRBD1 | TRBJ1-2 | TRBV19 | TGTGCCAGTAGTCGCCGAGGGACAGAAGCCAACTATGGCTACACCTTC | CASSRRGTEANYGYTF
NA | TRBD2 | TRBJ2-5 | TRBV7-9 | TGTGCCAGCAGCTTAGTACTAGCGGGAGACTCCGAAGAGACCCAGTACTTC | CASSLVLAGDSEETQYF